What follows are 2 T cell receptor beta chains derived from one specimen sequenced in a study of T cell clonality in common variable immunodeficiency. Whole-study results and caveats: Fewer deletions and N-nucleotide insertions were reportedly seen in common variable immunodeficiency TCR beta sequences.

Their antigens remain unidentified. Repertoires were generated with immunoSEQ multiplex PCR, while TCRdb's copy carries only in-frame clones and drops some. Observed in the sample are roughly 39,000 clones, none of them singletons. The sequenced material came from peripheral blood mononuclear cells. These receptors were taken from a human donor with common variable immunodeficiency.

Comment on this clone: The read halts 3 residues ahead of the CDR3 end, with the missing end drawn from the germline J gene. The genes are TRBV19 and TRBJ1-2, with 11 bases aligning to TRBD1. After removal of 4 bases from V and 7 bases from J, the junction contained 5 bases not matched to a gene. Germline loops: CDR1 LNHDA, CDR2 SQIVND (reference sequence). The CDR3 is 14 amino acids. The sequenced CDR3 bases are TGTGCCAGTAGTACCGGGACAGGGGGTTCTGGC. Its translation is CASSTGTGGSG. The full-length CDR3 reads as CASSTGTGGSGYTF.

This clone was counted many times. With the read ending 3 residues before the CDR3 end, the germline J gene is used to fill in that end. The V and J genes are TRBV7-7 and TRBJ1-1; no clear D. Germline assignment: CDR1 SSHAT and CDR2 FNYEAQ (reference sequence). V lost 2 bases and J lost 1, with 5 bases in between. The CDR3 is 13 amino acids. Partial CDR3 DNA: TGTGCCAGCAGCTTAACCAGGAACACTGAA. As protein: CASSLTRNTE. The entire CDR3 protein reads CASSLTRNTEAFF.